A selection of T cell receptor beta chains follows, all from one sample in a study of cytomegalovirus exposure and HLA in healthy donors. Generated by immunoSEQ multiplex PCR, the TCRdb table keeps only in-frame clones and is missing some. The table has about 160,000 clones, around 78% seen once. Specimen: PBMCs. These receptors were taken from a woman between 40 and 50 years old in good health and CMV-seronegative. Both conserved end residues are part of each CDR3. Fields, in order: D gene, J gene, clone size, V gene, CDR3 protein, CDR3 DNA. The D gene is left open where the match is weak. The size entry is marked missing in some rows and otherwise reads once, few, many or a size class.

TRBD2,TRBJ2-7,.,TRBV6-5,CASRASGSGGYEQYF,TGTGCCAGCAGAGCTAGCGGGAGTGGGGGATACGAGCAGTACTTC
TRBD2,TRBJ2-7,few,TRBV6-1,CASSEPLLGAGFSYEQYF,TGTGCCAGCAGTGAACCCCTCTTAGGAGCGGGATTTTCCTACGAGCAGTACTTC
TRBD2,TRBJ2-2,.,TRBV11-2,CASSLTSANTGELFF,TGTGCCAGCAGCTTGACTAGCGCGAACACCGGGGAGCTGTTTTTT
TRBD2,TRBJ2-1,.,TRBV5-1,CATPGLADYNEQFF,TGCGCCACCCCGGGACTAGCTGATTACAATGAGCAGTTCTTC
TRBD2,TRBJ2-2,.,TRBV7-9,CASSPPLSVAGERELFF,TGTGCCAGCAGCCCCCCCTTGTCGGTAGCGGGGGAGCGGGAGCTGTTTTTT
.,TRBJ2-3,.,TRBV6-6,CASSYRGNADTQYF,TGTGCCAGCAGTTATCGGGGGAACGCAGATACGCAGTATTTT
TRBD1,TRBJ2-3,.,TRBV9,CASSDPRQGAADTQYF,TGTGCCAGCAGCGACCCTCGACAGGGGGCAGCAGATACGCAGTATTTT
.,TRBJ1-2,.,TRBV2,CASRRGDSGYTF,TGTGCCAGCAGGAGAGGAGACAGTGGCTACACCTTC
TRBD1,TRBJ2-6,.,TRBV5-1,CASSRTGFSGANVLTF,TGCGCCAGCAGCCGGACAGGTTTCTCTGGGGCCAACGTCCTGACTTTC
TRBD2,TRBJ2-7,.,TRBV15,CATSRENSGTLDEQYF,TGTGCCACCAGCAGAGAAAATAGCGGGACCCTTGACGAGCAGTACTTC
TRBD1,TRBJ2-7,.,TRBV28,CASSLNRWGTESYEQYF,TGTGCCAGCAGTTTGAATCGGTGGGGGACAGAGAGCTACGAGCAGTACTTC
TRBD2,TRBJ2-7,once,TRBV5-1,CASGSGRGSYEQYF,TGCGCCAGCGGTAGCGGGAGGGGATCCTACGAGCAGTACTTC
TRBD2,TRBJ2-5,.,TRBV6-5,CASSYSVLAGEETQYF,TGTGCCAGCAGTTACTCTGTACTAGCGGGAGAGGAGACCCAGTACTTC
TRBD1,TRBJ1-1,.,TRBV5-1,CASSLATGGAGTEAFF,TGCGCCAGCAGCTTGGCCACAGGGGGCGCGGGCACTGAAGCTTTCTTT
TRBD2,TRBJ2-7,.,TRBV9,CASSVGGGRVEQYF,TGTGCCAGCAGCGTAGGTGGCGGGAGGGTCGAGCAGTACTTC
.,TRBJ1-2,few,TRBV5-1,CASSLDRSEGYTF,TGCGCCAGCAGCCTCGACAGGTCGGAGGGCTACACCTTC
TRBD2,TRBJ2-3,.,TRBV2,CASLGLAGHTDTQYF,TGTGCCAGCTTGGGACTAGCGGGACACACAGATACGCAGTATTTT
TRBD2,TRBJ2-2,few,TRBV2,CASRLAGGQTGELFF,TGTGCCAGCAGATTAGCGGGAGGACAAACCGGGGAGCTGTTTTTT
TRBD2,TRBJ2-7,.,TRBV27,CASSFGASGSYEQYF,TGTGCCAGCAGTTTTGGGGCTAGCGGTTCCTACGAGCAGTACTTC
.,TRBJ2-7,.,TRBV6-6,CASSDQGYEQYF,TGTGCCAGCAGTGATCAGGGGTACGAGCAGTACTTC